These 25 T cell receptor beta chains originate from one sample sequenced in a study of siplizumab effects on memory and regulatory T cells. Coculture of mixed lymphocyte reaction cells was performed at 37°C for 5 to 6 days. TCRdb keeps only in-frame clones here, not all; method: immunoSEQ multiplex PCR. Seen here are 15,000 to 20,000 clones, approximately 46% observed once, and the top ten hold roughly 5.3%. Their antigens are not known. The specimen was CFSE-low (dividing) CD4+ T cells sorted from an allogeneic mixed lymphocyte reaction. The origin of the receptors is a human donor in good health; the cells came from an allogeneic mixed lymphocyte reaction.

The CDR3 bases are TGTGCCAGCAGCGTGGGACAGGTCAATGAGCAGTTCTTC. Its translation: CASSVGQVNEQFF. The chain links TRBV9 to TRBJ2-1; 8 bases match TRBD1. Germline CDR1 SGDLS, CDR2 YYNGEE. The V gene end was trimmed by 2 bases and the J gene end by 6 bases; junction bases not matched to a gene: 1. This CDR3 contains 13 residues.

The chain employs TRBV6-1 and TRBJ2-7; tentative D call: TRBD2 (7 bases). CDR3 length: 15 amino acids. V was clipped by 2 bases and J by 2 bases, with 13 bases between them. Germline values: CDR1 MNHNS, CDR2 SASEGT. The CDR3 loop is CASSESRGGTYEQYF. CDR3 nucleotides: TGTGCCAGCAGTGAATCGAGGGGGGGAACCTACGAGCAGTACTTC.

This clone was observed once. V usage is TRBV6-1 and J usage is TRBJ1-1; D might be TRBD1 (5 bases). The CDR3 length is 14 residues. The V gene lost 7 bases and the J gene lost 3 bases, with 15 bases spanning the gap. CDR1 and CDR2 (germline): MNHNS, SASEGT. The CDR3 DNA reads as TGTGCCAGCACCATGGCGGGACCGTACACTGAAGCTTTCTTT. As protein: CASTMAGPYTEAFF.

J is TRBJ1-2 and V is TRBV18; no clear D. Trimming took 2 bases from V and 8 from J, leaving 12 bases between them. The CDR3 is made up of 13 amino acids. Per germline, CDR1 KGHSH and CDR2 LQKENI. The CDR3, as DNA: TGTGCCAGCTCACCATTTGAGGGCGACGGCTACACCTTC. Amino acid sequence: CASSPFEGDGYTF. The whole variable domain, remainder taken from reference TRBV18 and TRBJ1-2, is NAGVMQNPRHLVRRRGQEARLRCSPMKGHSHVYWYRQLPEEGLKFMVYLQKENIIDESGMPKERFSAEFPKEGPSILRIQQVVRGDSAAYFCASSPFEGDGYTFGSGTRLTVV.

V usage is TRBV9 and J usage is TRBJ2-1, with D perhaps assigned TRBD1 or TRBD2 (5 bases each). The CDR3 runs to 16 residues. Germline CDR1 SGDLS, CDR2 YYNGEE. The V and J ends lost 0 bases and 2 bases respectively, with 12 bases between them. The CDR3: CASSVGGRPTYNEQFF. In nucleotides, the CDR3 is TGTGCCAGCAGCGTAGGGGGACGCCCAACCTACAATGAGCAGTTCTTC.

In this sample, this clone turned up a few times. V is TRBV10-3 and J is TRBJ2-3; TRBD1 agrees at 10 bases. Germline V gives CDR1 ENHRY, CDR2 SYGVKD. J was trimmed by 3 bases and V by 3 bases; bases with no gene match: 6. The CDR3 totals 16 residues. CDR3 loop: CAISDPGQGITDTQYF. As DNA, the CDR3 is TGTGCCATCAGTGACCCGGGACAGGGGATAACAGATACGCAGTATTTT.

The chain is built from TRBV9 and TRBJ2-3; unclear D gene. Trimming pared 2 bases from V and 3 bases from J, leaving 7 bases between. The CDR3 sequence is 13 residues long. Germline V gene lookup returns CDR1 SGDLS and CDR2 YYNGEE. CDR3 sequence reads: CASSVQVTDTQYF. CDR3 DNA sequence: TGTGCCAGCAGCGTCCAAGTAACAGATACGCAGTATTTT.

This clone showed up just once. The chain recombines TRBV5-6 with TRBJ1-2, with a possible D match to TRBD1 (6 bases). Germline-derived CDR1 and CDR2 are SGHDT and YYEEEE. The germline V and J ends were trimmed by 4 bases and 3 bases, with 10 bases remaining between them. There are 13 residues in the CDR3. CDR3 sequence (DNA): TGTGCCAGCAGCCAGGCAGGGGACTATGGCTACACCTTC. Its protein is CASSQAGDYGYTF.

This chain's CDR3 is CASSLYIQGARSPLHF. In nucleotides, the CDR3 is TGTGCCAGCAGTTTATATATTCAGGGGGCGCGATCACCCCTCCACTTT. The gene calls are TRBV27 and TRBJ1-6, with 8 positions matching TRBD1. The CDR3 totals 16 residues. V lost 1 base, J lost 10 bases, and 9 bases stayed unmatched. CDR1 is MNHEY, CDR2 SMNVEV, per germline (reference sequence).

The V and J genes are TRBV6-5 and TRBJ1-2; D may be TRBD1 (5 bases). The V gene's germline CDR1 is MNHEY and CDR2 SVGAGI. V was cut by 0 bases and J by 8 bases, with 10 bases left in between. CDR3 length equals 13 residues. The CDR3 protein is CASSYSMGRGYTF. The CDR3 DNA reads TGTGCCAGCAGTTACTCGATGGGGCGAGGCTACACCTTC.

In the case of this clone: Relative to the germline gene, one junction end is altered; a read error may explain this. The gene calls are TRBV5-3 and TRBJ1-4, with D hard to call. TRBV5-3 is an ORF, with its function uncertain. This CDR3 is 13 amino acids long. The CDR3, as DNA: TGTGCCAGCAGCTTGGTAGACGATGAAAAACTGTTTTTT. It yields the protein CASSLVDDEKLFF.

J is TRBJ2-5 and V is TRBV6-5; 10 bases match TRBD2. CDR1 and CDR2 (germline): MNHEY, SVGAGI. This CDR3 is 14 amino acids long. V lost 6 bases to trimming and J lost 5 bases; unmatched junction nucleotides: 6. CDR3 protein: CASSLSGGRETQYF. In DNA, the CDR3 is TGTGCCAGCAGCCTTAGCGGGGGGCGGGAGACCCAGTACTTC.

This sequence joins TRBV7-9 and TRBJ2-6; D uncertain. This CDR3 region has 16 residues. The V end was cut by 0 bases, the J end by 4 bases, with 10 bases between. CDR1 and CDR2 (germline): SEHNR, FQNEAQ (reference sequence). The CDR3 here is CASSLALVAGANVLTF. CDR3 sequence (DNA): TGTGCCAGCAGCTTAGCATTGGTAGCCGGGGCCAACGTCCTGACTTTC.

This clone is medium-sized. This chain links TRBV18 with TRBJ1-1; D remains ambiguous. CDR3 length: 14 amino acids. Germline lookup yields CDR1 KGHSH and CDR2 LQKENI. Trimming removed 2 bases from V and 1 base from J, with 8 bases in between. The CDR3 loop is CASSPIGKNTEAFF. CDR3 bases: TGTGCCAGCTCACCAATAGGGAAGAACACTGAAGCTTTCTTT.

By frequency in the sample, this clone is medium-sized (0.01 to 0.1%). The V gene is TRBV18, the J gene TRBJ2-5, with D maybe TRBD2 (5 bases). Germline CDR1 is KGHSH and CDR2 is LQKENI. The CDR3 covers 14 residues. The V end lost 2 bases, the J end lost 4 bases, and 11 bases lay between the germline ends. This CDR3 reads CASSPSPGGETQYF. The CDR3 coding sequence is TGTGCCAGCTCACCAAGCCCCGGAGGAGAGACCCAGTACTTC.

The rearrangement joins TRBV19 to TRBJ1-6; D unresolved. CDR3 length equals 16 residues. The V and J ends lost 5 bases and 1 base respectively, with 12 bases between them. The germline gives CDR1 LNHDA, CDR2 SQIVND (reference sequence). CDR3 sequence (DNA): TGTGCCAGTAGTGACGATCGGGGTTCCTATAATTCACCCCTCCACTTT. Amino acids: CASSDDRGSYNSPLHF.

The J gene is TRBJ2-6, the V gene TRBV19; D remains ambiguous. The CDR3 runs to 16 residues. Deletions cut 5 bases from V and 1 base from J, with 12 bases between. The germline CDR1 and CDR2 sequences are LNHDA and SQIVND (reference sequence). The CDR3 loop reads CASSPPYRSGANVLTF. DNA of the CDR3: TGTGCCAGTAGTCCACCCTACAGATCTGGGGCCAACGTCCTGACTTTC.

CDR3 nucleotides: TGTGCCTGTGATTTTAAGGACAGCACTGAAGCTTTCTTT. Translating it yields CACDFKDSTEAFF. The chain employs TRBV30 and TRBJ1-1, with D possibly being TRBD1 (6 bases). The ends were cut back, 6 bases at V and 4 bases at J, with 15 bases in the middle. Germline assignment: CDR1 GTSNPN and CDR2 SVGIG (reference sequence). The CDR3 is made up of 13 amino acids.

The chain links TRBV18 to TRBJ1-2, with 9 positions matching TRBD1. Germline CDR1 reads KGHSH; CDR2 reads LQKENI. The J segment lost 7 bases and the V segment lost 1 base, leaving 7 bases of the junction unmatched. The length of the CDR3 is 15 residues. The CDR3 region is CASSPQGQGAGGYTF. Written as DNA, the CDR3 is TGTGCCAGCTCACCACAGGGACAGGGAGCCGGTGGCTACACCTTC.

The chain has TRBV5-1 and TRBJ2-7; TRBD1 is a possible D gene (6 bases). CDR3 length: 15 residues. The ends were cut back, 3 bases at V and 3 bases at J, with 16 bases in the middle. Germline loops: CDR1 SGHRS, CDR2 YFSETQ. The CDR3, as DNA: TGCGCCAGCAGCTCGGGGCTGGGGGCCTACTACGAGCAGTACTTC. This codes for CASSSGLGAYYEQYF. The full variable domain, with the rest looked up from reference TRBV5-1 and TRBJ2-7, is KAGVTQTPRYLIKTRGQQVTLSCSPISGHRSVSWYQQTPGQGLQFLFEYFSETQRNKGNFPGRFSGRQFSNSRSEMNVSTLELGDSALYLCASSSGLGAYYEQYFGPGTRLTVT.

V gene TRBV11-2 combines with J gene TRBJ2-2; 11 bases agree with TRBD2. The CDR3 length is 19 residues. With V trimmed by 5 bases and J by 7 bases, 18 bases remained unmatched. CDR1 SGHAT and CDR2 FQNNGV come from the germline V gene. Here the CDR3 reads CASSSLFGIAGGPSGELFF. Here the CDR3 DNA reads TGTGCCAGCAGCAGCTTATTCGGTATAGCGGGGGGGCCAAGCGGGGAGCTGTTTTTT.

The rearrangement joins TRBV29-1 to TRBJ2-7, with D possibly being TRBD1 (7 bases). V was trimmed by 7 bases and J by 1 base, leaving 11 bases between them. Germline CDR1 SQVTM, CDR2 ANQGSEA. CDR3 length: 12 residues. CDR3 bases: TGCAGCGCCGCGGGACAGTCCTACGAGCAGTACTTC. It codes for CSAAGQSYEQYF.

In this sample, this clone turned up a few times. The chain has TRBV5-1 and TRBJ2-5, with 8 bases lining up with TRBD2. The CDR3 runs to 16 residues. Germline CDR1 SGHRS, CDR2 YFSETQ. The ends lost 4 bases at V and 1 base at J; junction bases unmatched: 9. CDR3 loop: CASSLGNAGGQETQYF. CDR3 bases: TGCGCCAGCAGCCTGGGAAACGCGGGAGGCCAAGAGACCCAGTACTTC.

The genes are TRBV28 and TRBJ1-2; weak D call: TRBD1 (6 bases). Germline V gene data show CDR1 as MDHEN and CDR2 as SYDVKM. Between the trimmed V and J ends, which lost 3 bases and 2 bases, there was a span of 7 bases. The CDR3 sequence is 13 residues long. The CDR3 spells CASSFRGNYGYTF. Written as DNA, the CDR3 is TGTGCCAGCAGTTTTAGGGGGAACTATGGCTACACCTTC.

The chain employs TRBV21-1 and TRBJ2-2; the table's D call of TRBD1 was not tested on the DNA. TRBV21-1 constitutes a pseudogene. This CDR3 is 18 amino acids long. CDR3 in amino acids: CASSNGGRDRGLGGELFF. As DNA, the CDR3 is TGTGCCAGCAGCAACGGGGGCCGGGACAGGGGGCTCGGCGGGGAGCTGTTTTTT.